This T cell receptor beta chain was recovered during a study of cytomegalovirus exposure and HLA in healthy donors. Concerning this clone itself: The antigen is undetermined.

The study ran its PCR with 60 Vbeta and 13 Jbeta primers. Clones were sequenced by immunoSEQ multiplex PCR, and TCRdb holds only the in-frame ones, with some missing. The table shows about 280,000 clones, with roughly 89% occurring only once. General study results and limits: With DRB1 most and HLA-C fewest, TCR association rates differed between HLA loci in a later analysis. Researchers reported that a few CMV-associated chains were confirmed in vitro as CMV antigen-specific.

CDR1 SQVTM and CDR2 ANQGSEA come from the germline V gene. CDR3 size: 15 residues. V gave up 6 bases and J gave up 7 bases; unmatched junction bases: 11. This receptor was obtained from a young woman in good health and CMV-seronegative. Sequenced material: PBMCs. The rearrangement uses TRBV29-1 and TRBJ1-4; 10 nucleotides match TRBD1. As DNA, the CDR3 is TGCAGCGTGGCCGACTCGACAGGGGGCGGTGAAAAACTGTTTTTT. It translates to CSVADSTGGGEKLFF. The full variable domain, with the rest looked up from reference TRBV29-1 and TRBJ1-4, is SAVISQKPSRDICQRGTSLTIQCQVDSQVTMMFWYRQQPGQSLTLIATANQGSEATYESGFVIDKFPISRPNLTFSTLTVSNMSPEDSSIYLCSVADSTGGGEKLFFGSGTQLSVL.